These 11 T cell receptor beta chains share one sample of origin, sequenced in a study of shared clonotypes between healthy human individuals. Only in-frame clones appear in the TCRdb table, and some are missing; sequencing was by immunoSEQ multiplex PCR. The table records around 650,000 clones, 95% to 97% of them present only once. Naive CD8 cells, CD45RO-negative and positively selected for CCR7, excluded terminally differentiated effector memory CD45RA+ cells. The sample was naive CD8+ T cells sorted from blood. Receptors originate from a woman in her thirties in good health.

The CDR3 nucleotides are TGTGCCAGCAGTCCCGGGACAGGGGGCGCGGACACAGATACGCAGTATTTT. This gives the protein CASSPGTGGADTDTQYF. This chain uses TRBV28 with TRBJ2-3, with 12 bases matching TRBD1. Germline CDR1 is MDHEN and CDR2 is SYDVKM. V was clipped by 5 bases and J by 2 bases; unmatched bases: 8. The CDR3 extends over 17 amino acids.

V gene TRBV27 combines with J gene TRBJ2-1; 9 bases fit TRBD2. Germline lookup yields CDR1 MNHEY and CDR2 SMNVEV (reference sequence). The J segment lost 8 bases and the V segment lost 10 bases, leaving 15 bases of the junction unmatched. CDR3 length: 15 residues. The CDR3 protein is CATSPWGGRADEQFF. The DNA of the CDR3 is TGTGCCACTTCCCCATGGGGCGGGAGGGCCGATGAGCAGTTCTTC.

The gene calls are TRBV7-8 and TRBJ2-3; the D gene is possibly TRBD1 (7 bases). The CDR3 loop spans 17 amino acids. Trimming cost V 0 bases and J 3 bases, with 16 bases left between them. Looked up from germline, CDR1 is SGHVS and CDR2 is FQNEAQ. The CDR3 DNA follows: TGTGCCAGCAGCTTAGCTTCAGGGGGGAGAGGTACAGATACGCAGTATTTT. Translation gives CASSLASGGRGTDTQYF.

The J gene is TRBJ2-3, the V gene TRBV2; possibly TRBD2 for D (6 bases). Trimming took 5 bases from V and 0 from J, leaving 15 bases between them. Germline CDR1 SNHLY, CDR2 FYNNEI. This CDR3 spans 16 amino acids. In DNA, the CDR3 is TGTGCCAGCAGTCCATGGGACTCCCAGAGCACAGATACGCAGTATTTT. Residues: CASSPWDSQSTDTQYF.

The CDR3 sequence is CASSFQVGYGYTF. In nucleotides, the CDR3 is TGCGCCAGCAGCTTCCAGGTTGGCTATGGCTACACCTTC. The V and J genes are TRBV5-1 and TRBJ1-2; D gene ambiguous. The germline CDR1 and CDR2 sequences are SGHRS and YFSETQ. The CDR3 is 13 amino acids. The V end lost 2 bases, the J end lost 4 bases, and 9 bases lay between the germline ends. Looking up the rest from reference TRBV5-1 and TRBJ1-2 gives the full variable domain: KAGVTQTPRYLIKTRGQQVTLSCSPISGHRSVSWYQQTPGQGLQFLFEYFSETQRNKGNFPGRFSGRQFSNSRSEMNVSTLELGDSALYLCASSFQVGYGYTFGSGTRLTVV.

The J gene is TRBJ2-1, the V gene TRBV11-2, with D hard to call. This CDR3 contains 15 residues. The V end lost 2 bases, the J end lost 3 bases, and 11 bases lay between the germline ends. Germline lookup yields CDR1 SGHAT and CDR2 FQNNGV. The CDR3 bases are TGTGCCAGCAGCTTAAGTGGGATCCGCTACAATGAGCAGTTCTTC. It is translated as CASSLSGIRYNEQFF.

The rearrangement links TRBV5-4 to TRBJ2-5; D gene uncertain. TRBJ2-7 explains the end of the DNA better; the J call may be wrong. Per germline, CDR1 SGHNT and CDR2 YYREEE (reference sequence). The CDR3 contains 11 residues. CDR3: CASSSLSEQYF. CDR3 nucleotides: TGTGCCAGCAGCTCATTAAGCGAGCAGTACTTC.

The V and J genes are TRBV28 and TRBJ2-7, with unresolved D. Germline values: CDR1 MDHEN, CDR2 SYDVKM. V lost 2 bases and J lost 2, with 13 bases in between. This CDR3 has 15 amino acids. The CDR3 is CASSLGQSGTYEQYF. The CDR3 DNA follows: TGTGCCAGCAGTTTAGGCCAGTCAGGTACCTACGAGCAGTACTTC.

V is TRBV27 and J is TRBJ2-7, with TRBD2 identical over 10 bases. V dropped 5 bases and J dropped 4; count of bases not matched to a gene: 8. Germline V gives CDR1 MNHEY, CDR2 SMNVEV (reference sequence). CDR3 length: 15 residues. In DNA, the CDR3 is TGTGCCAGCAGTCCGGGACTAGCGAGTTTTTACGAGCAGTACTTC. Translated: CASSPGLASFYEQYF.

The sample holds a few counts of this clone. The chain recombines TRBV5-5 with TRBJ2-7; D call uncertain. Trimming pared 1 base from V and 1 base from J, leaving 6 bases between. This CDR3 region has 13 residues. Germline loops: CDR1 SGHKS, CDR2 YYEKEE (reference sequence). This CDR3 is CASSLLESYEQYF. CDR3 coding DNA: TGTGCCAGCAGCTTGCTAGAGTCCTACGAGCAGTACTTC.

CDR3 in amino acids: CSVVGTGRNYGYTF. The CDR3 bases are TGCAGCGTTGTTGGTACAGGGAGGAACTATGGCTACACCTTC. The genes are TRBV29-1 and TRBJ1-2; D possibly corresponds to TRBD1 (6 bases). Germline V lookup: CDR1 SQVTM, CDR2 ANQGSEA. The V gene lost 4 bases and the J gene lost 2 bases, with 14 bases spanning the gap. This CDR3 comprises 14 residues.